These 29 T cell receptor beta chains were sequenced from one sample in a study of OX40 agonist ivuxolimab in advanced cancers. This table comes from immunoSEQ multiplex PCR, and its TCRdb copy is limited to in-frame clones, with some not included. Of about 62,000 clones in the sample, roughly 84% were seen once. The source was CD4+ or CD8+ T cells sorted from blood, collected in a trial of the OX40 agonist ivuxolimab. The receptor source for this set is an adult with an advanced solid tumor such as melanoma, head and neck, liver or kidney cancer.

V gene TRBV6-6 combines with J gene TRBJ2-6, with a weak D call TRBD1 (6 bases). CDR3 size: 15 residues. With 6 bases removed from V and 2 bases from J, the gap between germline ends came to 11 bases. CDR1 and CDR2 (germline): MNHNY, SVGAGI (reference sequence). The CDR3, as DNA: TGTGCCAGCAGCCACAGGGAACCTGGGGCCAACGTCCTGACTTTC. This translates into CASSHREPGANVLTF.

Written as DNA, the CDR3 is TGTGCCAGCAGTTCGATTCGACTAGCGGGGGGGCTAAGGGGGATCACAGATACGCAGTATTTT. Amino acid sequence: CASSSIRLAGGLRGITDTQYF. V gene TRBV27 combines with J gene TRBJ2-3, with TRBD2 matching 14 bases. This CDR3 contains 21 residues. The V gene's germline CDR1 is MNHEY and CDR2 SMNVEV (reference sequence). V dropped 4 bases and J dropped 2; count of bases not matched to a gene: 17.

The rearrangement links TRBV4-2 to TRBJ2-2, with TRBD1 matching 8 bases. Germline CDR1 and CDR2: LGHNA and YNFKEQ. The CDR3 spans 16 residues. Trimming cost V 1 base and J 6 bases; bases outside gene matches: 7. Here the CDR3 reads CASSQGPGGDPGELFF. The CDR3 nucleotides read TGTGCCAGCAGCCAAGGGCCAGGGGGCGATCCCGGGGAGCTGTTTTTT.

The chain links TRBV5-6 to TRBJ2-6; no reliable D call. This CDR3 is 18 amino acids long. The V end was cut by 1 base, the J end by 2 bases, with 16 bases between. Germline loops: CDR1 SGHDT, CDR2 YYEEEE. This chain's CDR3 is CASSLRGYPLPGANVLTF. The CDR3 bases are TGTGCCAGCAGCTTGAGAGGTTACCCATTGCCTGGGGCCAACGTCCTGACTTTC.

This chain links TRBV10-2 with TRBJ2-5; D possibly corresponds to TRBD2 (6 bases). CDR1 is WSHSY, CDR2 SAAADI, per germline. The CDR3 loop spans 14 amino acids. The V gene lost 5 bases and the J gene lost 4 bases, with 14 bases spanning the gap. CDR3 in DNA: TGCGCCAGCAGTCCTAGGGCGGGGTTAGAGACCCAGTACTTC. This gives the protein CASSPRAGLETQYF.

This clone was seen only once. This chain uses TRBV25-1 with TRBJ2-3; D call uncertain. V shed 6 bases and J shed 0 bases, with 16 bases lying between them. Per germline, CDR1 MGHDK and CDR2 SYGVNS. The CDR3 totals 16 residues. The CDR3 protein is CASSERGSSSTDTQYF. As DNA, the CDR3 is TGTGCCAGCAGCGAGCGTGGCAGCTCTAGCACAGATACGCAGTATTTT. Full variable domain (missing parts from reference TRBV25-1 and TRBJ2-3): EADIYQTPRYLVIGTGKKITLECSQTMGHDKMYWYQQDPGMELHLIHYSYGVNSTEKGDLSSESTVSRIRTEHFPLTLESARPSHTSQYLCASSERGSSSTDTQYFGPGTRLTVL.

The chain couples TRBV14 to TRBJ2-5; possible D gene TRBD1, 5 bases. Per germline, CDR1 SGHDN and CDR2 FVKESK. V lost 4 bases and J lost 2, with 11 bases in between. The CDR3 length is 14 residues. CDR3 in DNA: TGTGCCAGCAGCCTACAGGCGTTACAAGAGACCCAGTACTTC. Residues: CASSLQALQETQYF.

This rearrangement joins TRBV27 to TRBJ2-5; a weak D match, TRBD1 (6 bases). Between the trimmed V and J ends, which lost 5 bases and 5 bases, there was a span of 18 bases. The CDR3 has 15 residues. The germline V gene has CDR1 MNHEY and CDR2 SMNVEV (reference sequence). The CDR3 region is CASSPRTVLEETQYF. The CDR3 coding sequence is TGTGCCAGCAGTCCCCGGACAGTCTTGGAGGAGACCCAGTACTTC.

The chain combines TRBV7-6 with TRBJ2-1, with D perhaps matching TRBD2 (5 bases). V lost 5 bases, J lost 6 bases, and 14 bases lay in between. The CDR3 is 14 residues long. Germline V lookup: CDR1 SGHVS, CDR2 FNYEAQ. The CDR3 DNA sequence: TGTGCCAGCAGCCAAGACTACGGAGGCAATGAGCAGTTCTTC. Protein: CASSQDYGGNEQFF.

This chain links TRBV7-9 with TRBJ2-4; 7 positions agree with TRBD1. The V and J ends lost 5 bases and 8 bases, in that order; junction bases with no gene match: 15. This CDR3 contains 16 residues. Germline V lookup: CDR1 SEHNR, CDR2 FQNEAQ (reference sequence). Here the CDR3 DNA reads TGTGCCAGCAGCATAGACAGGGTCGCCGTTTTAGACATTCAGTACTTC. Translating gives CASSIDRVAVLDIQYF.

The rearrangement joins TRBV9 to TRBJ2-5, with TRBD2 as a possible D gene (6 bases). Trimming stripped 0 bases from V and 0 bases from J, with 9 bases between. In germline, CDR1 is SGDLS, CDR2 YYNGEE. This CDR3 contains 15 residues. The CDR3 DNA sequence: TGTGCCAGCAGCGTAGTCCCGGGGGACCAAGAGACCCAGTACTTC. Translating gives CASSVVPGDQETQYF.

This chain connects TRBV4-3 to TRBJ1-5, with D unresolved. The CDR3 consists of 16 residues. Germline V gene lookup returns CDR1 LGHNA and CDR2 YSLEER. V was clipped by 0 bases and J by 1 base, with 10 bases between them. The CDR3 sequence: CASSQDLGESNQPQHF. CDR3 bases: TGCGCCAGCAGCCAAGATCTTGGGGAAAGCAATCAGCCCCAGCATTTT.

This sequence joins TRBV2 and TRBJ2-3; 7 positions agree with TRBD2. Germline V lookup: CDR1 SNHLY, CDR2 FYNNEI. Trimming removed 4 bases from V and 0 bases from J; junction bases left unmatched: 7. This CDR3 spans 16 amino acids. The CDR3 reads CASSGLGLGSTDTQYF. CDR3 sequence (DNA): TGTGCCAGCAGTGGACTCGGACTAGGTAGCACAGATACGCAGTATTTT.

The V gene is TRBV19, the J gene TRBJ1-2, with D unresolved. V gave up 4 bases and J gave up 4 bases, with 1 base separating them. Germline loops: CDR1 LNHDA, CDR2 SQIVND (reference sequence). There are 10 residues in the CDR3. The CDR3 region is CASSSYGYTF. In DNA form, the CDR3 reads TGTGCCAGTAGTAGCTATGGCTACACCTTC.

The rearrangement joins TRBV5-4 to TRBJ2-2; 11 bases match TRBD1. The CDR3 is 16 amino acids. After removal of 1 base from V and 7 bases from J, the junction contained 6 bases not matched to a gene. CDR1 and CDR2 (germline): SGHNT, YYREEE (reference sequence). CDR3 residues: CASSLSGTGGVGELFF. CDR3 sequence (DNA): TGTGCCAGCAGCTTGTCCGGGACAGGGGGTGTCGGGGAGCTGTTTTTT. Filled out from reference TRBV5-4 and TRBJ2-2, the complete variable domain reads ETGVTQSPTHLIKTRGQQVTLRCSSQSGHNTVSWYQQALGQGPQFIFQYYREEENGRGNFPPRFSGLQFPNYSSELNVNALELDDSALYLCASSLSGTGGVGELFFGEGSRLTVL.

This chain links TRBV2 with TRBJ1-4; D unresolved. Germline V gene sequence: CDR1 SNHLY, CDR2 FYNNEI. This CDR3 is 14 amino acids long. Deletions cut 1 base from V and 8 bases from J, with 11 bases between. CDR3 sequence reads: CASSEVRGGEKLFF. As DNA, the CDR3 is TGTGCCAGCAGTGAAGTCCGGGGTGGGGAAAAACTGTTTTTT.

J is TRBJ1-4 and V is TRBV5-4; possibly TRBD1 for D (5 bases). The CDR3 contains 16 residues. The germline V and J ends were trimmed by 0 bases and 8 bases, with 17 bases remaining between them. Germline lookup yields CDR1 SGHNT and CDR2 YYREEE (reference sequence). Here the CDR3 reads CASSLAPSGPAEKLFF. CDR3 nucleotides: TGTGCCAGCAGCTTGGCCCCATCGGGGCCTGCAGAAAAACTGTTTTTT.

The chain employs TRBV2 and TRBJ1-4; a weak D match, TRBD1 (6 bases). Germline lookup yields CDR1 SNHLY and CDR2 FYNNEI. V lost 5 bases and J 2 bases, leaving 12 bases between the germline ends. The CDR3 has 15 residues. For the CDR3, the DNA is TGTGCCAGCAGTTTCCAGGGGACTACTAATGAAAAACTGTTTTTT. Translated: CASSFQGTTNEKLFF. Variable domain in full (rest from reference TRBV2 and TRBJ1-4): EPEVTQTPSHQVTQMGQEVILRCVPISNHLYFYWYRQILGQKVEFLVSFYNNEISEKSEIFDDQFSVERPDGSNFTLKIRSTKLEDSAMYFCASSFQGTTNEKLFFGSGTQLSVL.

The rearrangement joins TRBV28 to TRBJ2-7; possibly TRBD1 for D (6 bases). This CDR3 is 16 amino acids long. The V and J ends lost 5 bases and 6 bases respectively, with 23 bases between them. The germline V gene has CDR1 MDHEN and CDR2 SYDVKM. The CDR3 here is CASSGTGIPRVREQYF. CDR3 bases: TGTGCCAGCAGTGGTACAGGGATTCCCCGCGTTCGCGAGCAGTACTTC. Complete variable domain (other parts from reference TRBV28 and TRBJ2-7): DVKVTQSSRYLVKRTGEKVFLECVQDMDHENMFWYRQDPGLGLRLIYFSYDVKMKEKGDIPEGYSVSREKKERFSLILESASTNQTSMYLCASSGTGIPRVREQYFGPGTRLTVT.

The chain joins TRBV28 to TRBJ1-2; possible D gene TRBD1, 5 bases. Germline-derived CDR1 and CDR2 are MDHEN and SYDVKM. Deletions cut 8 bases from V and 7 bases from J, with 23 bases between. The CDR3 extends over 15 amino acids. The CDR3 here is CASAITSAGLRGYTF. The CDR3, as DNA: TGTGCCAGCGCCATCACGTCGGCAGGGCTCCGTGGCTACACCTTC.

This clone was recorded a few times. V is TRBV7-9 and J is TRBJ2-3; 13 bases line up with TRBD2. The CDR3 sequence is 15 residues long. Germline CDR1 is SEHNR and CDR2 is FQNEAQ (reference sequence). With V trimmed by 4 bases and J by 6 bases, 4 bases remained unmatched. The CDR3 is CASSSTSGGTDTQYF. CDR3 nucleotide sequence: TGTGCCAGCAGCTCGACTAGCGGGGGGACGGATACGCAGTATTTT.

The chain employs TRBV11-3 and TRBJ1-1, with 8 bases fitting TRBD1. This CDR3 has 15 amino acids. V dropped 4 bases and J dropped 4; count of bases not matched to a gene: 8. Germline V gene lookup returns CDR1 SGHNT and CDR2 YENEEA. The CDR3 here is CASSSHQGAGTEAFF. In DNA, the CDR3 is TGTGCCAGCAGCTCGCACCAGGGGGCTGGCACTGAAGCTTTCTTT.

The chain's CDR3 is CASSLGGTMGNTIYF. For the CDR3, the DNA is TGTGCCAGCAGCCTCGGGGGAACGATGGGAAACACCATATATTTT. The rearrangement links TRBV27 to TRBJ1-3; D possibly corresponds to TRBD1 (5 bases). Looked up from germline, CDR1 is MNHEY and CDR2 is SMNVEV (reference sequence). V was shortened by 6 bases and J by 4 bases, with 16 bases between the two germline ends. The CDR3 length is 15 residues.

The V gene is TRBV19, the J gene TRBJ1-1; D is uncertain. Germline loops: CDR1 LNHDA, CDR2 SQIVND (reference sequence). Trimming pared 1 base from V and 2 bases from J, leaving 20 bases between. The CDR3 is 18 amino acids. The CDR3 nucleotides read TGTGCCAGTAGTATAGCGGAGGGAGTGGGTTCAGGAAACACTGAAGCTTTCTTT. Its protein product is CASSIAEGVGSGNTEAFF. The variable domain in full, with the rest retrieved from reference TRBV19 and TRBJ1-1, is DGGITQSPKYLFRKEGQNVTLSCEQNLNHDAMYWYRQDPGQGLRLIYYSQIVNDFQKGDIAEGYSVSREKKESFPLTVTSAQKNPTAFYLCASSIAEGVGSGNTEAFFGQGTRLTVV.

Only one count was recorded for this clone. The J gene is TRBJ1-6, the V gene TRBV28; D is ambiguous. The V gene lost 10 bases and the J gene lost 8 bases, with 12 bases spanning the gap. The CDR3 covers 12 residues. CDR1 and CDR2 (germline): MDHEN, SYDVKM. The CDR3 loop reads CATGSVDSPLHF. Written as DNA, the CDR3 is TGTGCCACCGGAAGCGTTGATTCACCCCTCCACTTT.

The rearrangement links TRBV5-1 to TRBJ2-2, with TRBD1 matching over 8 bases. The CDR3 totals 15 residues. Germline-derived CDR1 and CDR2 are SGHRS and YFSETQ. V was clipped by 4 bases and J by 4 bases; unmatched bases: 6. The DNA for the CDR3 is TGCGCCAGCAGCGGTCGGACAGGGCTCACCGGGGAGCTGTTTTTT. It is translated as CASSGRTGLTGELFF.

As to this clone: Other DNA sequences from this sample encode an identical CDR3 as well. The chain employs TRBV5-1 and TRBJ1-1; TRBD1 might be the D (6 bases). CDR1 and CDR2 (germline): SGHRS, YFSETQ. Deletions cut 4 bases from V and 1 base from J, with 11 bases between. The CDR3 is 14 residues long. The CDR3 region has the DNA TGCGCCAGCAGCCCCGGGACATCGAACACTGAAGCTTTCTTT. It encodes CASSPGTSNTEAFF. Full variable domain (remainder filled in from reference TRBV5-1 and TRBJ1-1): KAGVTQTPRYLIKTRGQQVTLSCSPISGHRSVSWYQQTPGQGLQFLFEYFSETQRNKGNFPGRFSGRQFSNSRSEMNVSTLELGDSALYLCASSPGTSNTEAFFGQGTRLTVV.

In this sample, this clone turned up a few times. This chain connects TRBV19 to TRBJ1-1, with 10 bases identical to TRBD1. The V segment lost 2 bases and the J segment 4 bases; nucleotides outside the gene matches: 4. The germline CDR1 and CDR2 sequences are LNHDA and SQIVND (reference sequence). The CDR3 spans 15 residues. The CDR3 nucleotides read TGTGCCAGTAGTATATATCGGACAGGGGGCACTGAAGCTTTCTTT. This sequence encodes CASSIYRTGGTEAFF.

This chain links TRBV6-5 with TRBJ1-2; D uncertain. V lost 8 bases to trimming and J lost 7 bases, with 14 bases between them. Germline V gives CDR1 MNHEY, CDR2 SVGAGI. The CDR3 is 12 amino acids. The CDR3 spells CASLGGLGGYTF. CDR3 DNA: TGTGCCAGCCTAGGAGGGCTGGGTGGCTACACCTTC.